The present TCR beta chain was sequenced within a study of blood T cell repertoires in COVID-19. Background on the study: Nucleic acid was either cDNA or gDNA, and it came from T cells, B-cell-depleted T cells, or PBMCs.

Trimming left V 10 bases short and J 4 bases short, with 13 bases between. The CDR3 runs to 12 residues. Method: immunoSEQ multiplex PCR; TCRdb's copy keeps in-frame clones and lacks some. The sample lists 150,000 to 180,000 clones; about 86% were seen once. This chain links TRBV6-7 with TRBJ1-1, with D perhaps TRBD1 (6 bases). TRBV6-7 is an open reading frame, and its role is uncertain. The sequencing input was peripheral blood. This clonotype was sampled from a woman aged 55-70 years with acute or convalescent COVID-19. Here the CDR3 reads CAIAQGFTEAFF. Written as DNA, the CDR3 is TGTGCCATCGCTCAGGGGTTCACTGAAGCTTTCTTT.